Following are 2 T cell receptor beta chains from one sample sequenced in a study of T cells expressing NK-cell markers. After re-calling the 5' RACE reads, TCRdb lists one entry per CDR3 protein, DNA absent. The specimen's table records a few hundred thousand distinct CDR3 sequences. The specimen sequenced was blood T cells: a sorted CD56 or NKG2C T cell subset, CD4+ or CD8+ T cells, or bulk PBMC T cells (not recorded which). The receptors here all came from a man younger than 35 in good health.

The chain joins TRBV5-1 to TRBJ2-5. The CDR3 contains 13 residues. CDR1 and CDR2 from the germline V gene are SGHRS and YFSETQ. The CDR3 reads CASSRGQQETQYF.

The chain links TRBV7-2 to TRBJ1-2. The CDR3 is 13 amino acids. Germline assignment: CDR1 SGHTA and CDR2 FQGNSA. CDR3 protein: CASSLSGDYGYTF.